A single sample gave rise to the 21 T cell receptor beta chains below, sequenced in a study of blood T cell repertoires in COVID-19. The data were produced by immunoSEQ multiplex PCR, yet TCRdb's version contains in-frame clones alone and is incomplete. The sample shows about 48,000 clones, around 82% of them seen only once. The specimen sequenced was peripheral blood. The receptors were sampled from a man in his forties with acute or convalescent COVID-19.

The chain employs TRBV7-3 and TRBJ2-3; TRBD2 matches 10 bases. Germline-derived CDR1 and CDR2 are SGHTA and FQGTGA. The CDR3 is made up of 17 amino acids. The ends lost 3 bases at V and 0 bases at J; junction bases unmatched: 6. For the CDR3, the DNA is TGTGCCAGCAGCTTCCCCCTAGCGGGGGCAAGCACAGATACGCAGTATTTT. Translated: CASSFPLAGASTDTQYF.

CDR3: CASSLYVAAQGATYEQYF. Written as DNA, the CDR3 is TGCGCCAGCAGCTTGTATGTTGCCGCACAGGGGGCCACCTACGAGCAGTACTTC. The J gene is TRBJ2-7, the V gene TRBV5-1; 9 bases align to TRBD1. This CDR3 region has 18 residues. V dropped 1 base and J dropped 2; count of bases not matched to a gene: 13. Per the germline V gene, CDR1 is SGHRS and CDR2 is YFSETQ. The full variable domain, completed using reference TRBV5-1 and TRBJ2-7, is KAGVTQTPRYLIKTRGQQVTLSCSPISGHRSVSWYQQTPGQGLQFLFEYFSETQRNKGNFPGRFSGRQFSNSRSEMNVSTLELGDSALYLCASSLYVAAQGATYEQYFGPGTRLTVT.

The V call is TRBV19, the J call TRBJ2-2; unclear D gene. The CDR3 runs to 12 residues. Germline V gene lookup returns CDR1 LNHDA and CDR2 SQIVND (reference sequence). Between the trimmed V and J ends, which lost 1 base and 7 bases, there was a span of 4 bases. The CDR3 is CASSIGVGELFF. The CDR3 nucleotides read TGTGCCAGTAGTATAGGAGTCGGGGAGCTGTTTTTT.

CDR3 sequence reads: CASQPDSSYEQYF. The DNA of the CDR3 is TGTGCCAGTCAACCCGACAGCTCCTACGAGCAGTACTTC. The chain combines TRBV19 with TRBJ2-7; D is perhaps TRBD1 (5 bases). Between the trimmed V and J ends, which lost 8 bases and 0 bases, there was a span of 11 bases. This CDR3 comprises 13 residues. Germline lookup yields CDR1 LNHDA and CDR2 SQIVND (reference sequence).

CDR3 loop: CASSQADRLRTEAFF. The CDR3 DNA reads TGCGCCAGCAGCCAAGCAGACAGGTTGCGGACTGAAGCTTTCTTT. The chain combines TRBV4-1 with TRBJ1-1, with D tentatively TRBD1 (6 bases). The V gene lost 1 base and the J gene lost 5 bases, with 14 bases spanning the gap. CDR1 MGHRA and CDR2 YSYEKL come from the germline V gene. The length of the CDR3 is 15 residues.

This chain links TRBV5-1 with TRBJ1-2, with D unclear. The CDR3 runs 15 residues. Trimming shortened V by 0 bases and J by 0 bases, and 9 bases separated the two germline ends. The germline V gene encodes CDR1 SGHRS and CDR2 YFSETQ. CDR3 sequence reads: CASSLGGLANYGYTF. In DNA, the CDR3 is TGCGCCAGCAGCTTGGGAGGGTTAGCTAACTATGGCTACACCTTC.

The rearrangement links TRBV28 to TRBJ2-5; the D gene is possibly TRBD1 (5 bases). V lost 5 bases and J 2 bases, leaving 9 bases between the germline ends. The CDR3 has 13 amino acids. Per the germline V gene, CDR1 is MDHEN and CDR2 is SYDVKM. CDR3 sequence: CASSHTGQETQYF. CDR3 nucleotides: TGTGCCAGCAGTCATACAGGACAAGAGACCCAGTACTTC.

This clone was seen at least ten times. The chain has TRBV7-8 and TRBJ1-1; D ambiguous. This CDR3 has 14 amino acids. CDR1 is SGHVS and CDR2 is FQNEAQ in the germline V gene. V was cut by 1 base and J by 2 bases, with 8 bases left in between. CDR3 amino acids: CASSLGRRNTEAFF. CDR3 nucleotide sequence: TGTGCCAGCAGCTTAGGAAGGAGAAACACTGAAGCTTTCTTT.

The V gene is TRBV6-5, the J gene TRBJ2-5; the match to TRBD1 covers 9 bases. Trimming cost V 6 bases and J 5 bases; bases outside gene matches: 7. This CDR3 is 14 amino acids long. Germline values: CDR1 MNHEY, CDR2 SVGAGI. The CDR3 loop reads CASREGQGHETQYF. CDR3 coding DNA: TGTGCCAGCAGGGAGGGACAGGGCCACGAGACCCAGTACTTC.

CDR3 sequence reads: CASSSGDRGKAFF. CDR3 in DNA: TGCGCCAGCAGCTCGGGCGACAGGGGGAAAGCTTTCTTT. The genes are TRBV5-1 and TRBJ1-1; 9 positions match TRBD1. V gave up 3 bases and J gave up 9 bases; unmatched junction bases: 6. This CDR3 has 13 residues. Germline CDR1 and CDR2: SGHRS and YFSETQ.

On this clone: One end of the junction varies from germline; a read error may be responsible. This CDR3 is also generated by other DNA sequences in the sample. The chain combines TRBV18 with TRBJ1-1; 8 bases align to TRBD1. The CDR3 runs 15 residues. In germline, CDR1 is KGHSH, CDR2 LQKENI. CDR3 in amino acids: CASSPMTGDGTEAFF. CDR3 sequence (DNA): TGTGCTAGCTCACCAATGACAGGGGATGGGACTGAAGCTTTCTTT.

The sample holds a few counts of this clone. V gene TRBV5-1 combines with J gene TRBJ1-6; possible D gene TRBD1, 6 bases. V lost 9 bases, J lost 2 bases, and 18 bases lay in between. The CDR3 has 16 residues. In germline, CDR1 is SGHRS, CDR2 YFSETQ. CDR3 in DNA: TGCGCCACCCGGGACATCCCTGGGACCTATAATTCACCCCTCCACTTT. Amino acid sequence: CATRDIPGTYNSPLHF.

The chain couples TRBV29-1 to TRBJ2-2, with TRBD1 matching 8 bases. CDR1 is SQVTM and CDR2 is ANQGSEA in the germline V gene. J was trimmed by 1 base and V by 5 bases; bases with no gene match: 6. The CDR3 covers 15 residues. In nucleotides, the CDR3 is TGCAGCGTTCGGAGGGGGACAGGGAACACCGGGGAGCTGTTTTTT. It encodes CSVRRGTGNTGELFF.

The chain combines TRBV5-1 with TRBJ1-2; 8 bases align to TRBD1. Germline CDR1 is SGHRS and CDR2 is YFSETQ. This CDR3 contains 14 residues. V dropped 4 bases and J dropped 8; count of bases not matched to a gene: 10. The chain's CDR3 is CASSAGQVREGYTF. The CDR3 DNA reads TGCGCCAGCAGCGCGGGACAGGTCCGTGAAGGCTACACCTTC.

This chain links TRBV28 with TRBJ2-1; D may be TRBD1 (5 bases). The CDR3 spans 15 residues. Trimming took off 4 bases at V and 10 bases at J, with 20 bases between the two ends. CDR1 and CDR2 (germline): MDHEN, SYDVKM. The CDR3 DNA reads TGTGCCAGCAGTTCCGAAGGGGAAGGGTTGAGAGAGCAGTTCTTC. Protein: CASSSEGEGLREQFF.

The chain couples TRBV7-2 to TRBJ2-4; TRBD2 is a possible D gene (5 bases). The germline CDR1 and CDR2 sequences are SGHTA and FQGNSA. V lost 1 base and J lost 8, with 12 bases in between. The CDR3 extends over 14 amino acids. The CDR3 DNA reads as TGTGCCAGCAGCTTAGGAAATAGCGTGTACATTCAGTACTTC. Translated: CASSLGNSVYIQYF.

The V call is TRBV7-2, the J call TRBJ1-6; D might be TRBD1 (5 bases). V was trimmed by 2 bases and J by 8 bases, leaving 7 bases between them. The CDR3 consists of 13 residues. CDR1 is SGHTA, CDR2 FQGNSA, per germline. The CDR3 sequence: CASSLQGYSPLHF. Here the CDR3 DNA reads TGTGCCAGCAGCTTACAGGGATATTCACCCCTCCACTTT.

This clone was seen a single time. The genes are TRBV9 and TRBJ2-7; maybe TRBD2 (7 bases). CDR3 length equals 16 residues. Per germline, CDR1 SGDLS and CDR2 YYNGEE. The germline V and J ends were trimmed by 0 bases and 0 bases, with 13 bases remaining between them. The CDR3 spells CASSVGEGGYSYEQYF. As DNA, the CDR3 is TGTGCCAGCAGCGTAGGGGAGGGGGGGTACTCCTACGAGCAGTACTTC.

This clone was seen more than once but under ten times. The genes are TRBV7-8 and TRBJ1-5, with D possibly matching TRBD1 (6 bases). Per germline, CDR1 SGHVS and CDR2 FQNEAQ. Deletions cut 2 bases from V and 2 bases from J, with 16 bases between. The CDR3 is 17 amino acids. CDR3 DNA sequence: TGTGCCAGCAGCTTATCCGGACAGCCGAGGGGCAATCAGCCCCAGCATTTT. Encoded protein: CASSLSGQPRGNQPQHF.

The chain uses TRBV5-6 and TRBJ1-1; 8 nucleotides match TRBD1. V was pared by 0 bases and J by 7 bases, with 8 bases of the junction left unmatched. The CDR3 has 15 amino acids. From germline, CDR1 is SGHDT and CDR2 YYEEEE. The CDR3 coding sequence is TGTGCCAGCAGCTTGGGACAGGGGTATCACGTTGAAGCTTTCTTT. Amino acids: CASSLGQGYHVEAFF.

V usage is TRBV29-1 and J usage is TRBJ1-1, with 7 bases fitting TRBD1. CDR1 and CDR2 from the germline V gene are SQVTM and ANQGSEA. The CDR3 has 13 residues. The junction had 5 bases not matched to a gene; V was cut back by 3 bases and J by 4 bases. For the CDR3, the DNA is TGCAGCGTTGAGACAGGGATGGGCACTGAAGCTTTCTTT. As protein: CSVETGMGTEAFF. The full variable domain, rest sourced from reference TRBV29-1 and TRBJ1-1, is SAVISQKPSRDICQRGTSLTIQCQVDSQVTMMFWYRQQPGQSLTLIATANQGSEATYESGFVIDKFPISRPNLTFSTLTVSNMSPEDSSIYLCSVETGMGTEAFFGQGTRLTVV.